The 30 T cell receptor beta chains listed next were all sequenced from one sample in a study of blood T cell repertoires in COVID-19. Generated by immunoSEQ multiplex PCR, the TCRdb table keeps only in-frame clones and is missing some. The data contain about 78,000 clones, 70% to 90% of them singletons. Sequenced input: peripheral blood. The receptors originated from a man aged 70-80 years with active or convalescent COVID-19.

The V call is TRBV7-9, the J call TRBJ2-3, with a weak D call TRBD2 (6 bases). V lost 11 bases and J lost 2, with 14 bases in between. The CDR3 contains 13 residues. Germline V CDR1 and CDR2: SEHNR, FQNEAQ (reference sequence). The CDR3 region is CAWGWRDTDTQYF. The CDR3 nucleotides read TGTGCCTGGGGCTGGCGGGACACAGATACGCAGTATTTT. Full variable domain (outside the CDR3, taken from reference TRBV7-9 and TRBJ2-3): DTGVSQNPRHKITKRGQNVTFRCDPISEHNRLYWYRQTLGQGPEFLTYFQNEAQLEKSRLLSDRFSAERPKGSFSTLEIQRTEQGDSAMYLCAWGWRDTDTQYFGPGTRLTVL.

The chain uses TRBV7-8 and TRBJ1-5; 10 positions agree with TRBD1. Germline CDR1 is SGHVS and CDR2 is FQNEAQ. After removal of 8 bases from V and 6 bases from J, the junction contained 4 bases not matched to a gene. The CDR3 extends over 13 amino acids. The CDR3 DNA is TGTGCCAGCGGACAGGGGGGCCGTCAGCCCCAGCATTTT. It codes for CASGQGGRQPQHF.

The chain couples TRBV9 to TRBJ2-7; a possible D gene is TRBD2 (6 bases). The CDR3 runs 13 residues. V dropped 4 bases and J dropped 3 bases, with 11 bases sitting between them. CDR1 is SGDLS, CDR2 YYNGEE, per germline. CDR3 coding DNA: TGTGCCAGCAGCCCCCCCGGGGGCTACGAGCAGTACTTC. It yields the protein CASSPPGGYEQYF.

CDR3 protein: CATSDSRRDRRNTIYF. In DNA form, the CDR3 reads TGTGCCACCAGTGATAGCCGCCGGGACAGAAGAAACACCATATATTTT. J is TRBJ1-3 and V is TRBV24-1; 7 nucleotides agree with TRBD1. Germline V CDR1 and CDR2: KGHDR, SFDVKD. The CDR3 is made up of 16 amino acids. Unmatched junction bases numbered 9, after V lost 3 bases and J lost 5 bases.

V is TRBV15 and J is TRBJ2-7; TRBD1 matches at 8 bases. The CDR3 consists of 15 residues. V lost 0 bases and J lost 0; bases outside the gene matches: 1. Germline assignment: CDR1 LNHNV and CDR2 YYDKDF (reference sequence). As DNA, the CDR3 is TGTGCCACCAGCAGAGAGACAGGGGTCTCCTACGAGCAGTACTTC. Protein product: CATSRETGVSYEQYF. Looking up the rest from reference TRBV15 and TRBJ2-7 gives the full variable domain: DAMVIQNPRYQVTQFGKPVTLSCSQTLNHNVMYWYQQKSSQAPKLLFHYYDKDFNNEADTPDNFQSRRPNTSFCFLDIRSPGLGDTAMYLCATSRETGVSYEQYFGPGTRLTVT.

The V and J genes are TRBV7-3 and TRBJ2-1; 9 nucleotides match TRBD2. J was trimmed by 8 bases and V by 3 bases; bases with no gene match: 8. Per germline, CDR1 SGHTA and CDR2 FQGTGA. This CDR3 spans 15 amino acids. The DNA for the CDR3 is TGTGCCAGCAGCTTTAGCGGGAGTGGTAATTATGAGCAGTTCTTC. Amino acid sequence: CASSFSGSGNYEQFF.

This chain links TRBV18 with TRBJ2-1, with TRBD2 as a possible D gene (5 bases). CDR1 is KGHSH and CDR2 is LQKENI in the germline V gene. There are 14 residues in the CDR3. Trimming took 3 bases from V and 0 from J, leaving 6 bases between them. The CDR3 is CASSPAGSYNEQFF. CDR3 sequence (DNA): TGTGCCAGCTCACCGGCGGGCTCCTACAATGAGCAGTTCTTC. The full variable domain, with the rest looked up from reference TRBV18 and TRBJ2-1, is NAGVMQNPRHLVRRRGQEARLRCSPMKGHSHVYWYRQLPEEGLKFMVYLQKENIIDESGMPKERFSAEFPKEGPSILRIQQVVRGDSAAYFCASSPAGSYNEQFFGPGTRLTVL.

The chain recombines TRBV7-8 with TRBJ1-1; D may be TRBD1 (5 bases). V lost 6 bases, J lost 1 base, and 21 bases lay in between. This CDR3 contains 17 residues. The germline V gene encodes CDR1 SGHVS and CDR2 FQNEAQ. This chain's CDR3 is CASSPILSGLRNTEAFF. DNA of the CDR3: TGTGCCAGCAGTCCTATCCTTTCAGGGTTGAGGAACACTGAAGCTTTCTTT.

The V gene is TRBV3-1 (or the pseudogene TRBV3-2), the J gene TRBJ2-7; TRBD2 matches 10 bases. The CDR3 extends over 14 amino acids. The J segment lost 6 bases and the V segment lost 1 base, leaving 3 bases of the junction unmatched. The germline gives CDR1 LGHDT, CDR2 YNNKEL (reference sequence). The CDR3 loop reads CASSQVLAGAEQYF. CDR3 in DNA: TGTGCCAGCAGCCAAGTCCTAGCGGGGGCCGAGCAGTACTTC.

The CDR3 DNA sequence: TGCGCCAGCAGCCCAAGGGGGACGGATAAAGAAAAACTGTTTTTT. Its protein is CASSPRGTDKEKLFF. V gene TRBV4-1 combines with J gene TRBJ1-4, with D perhaps TRBD1 (6 bases). Germline assignment: CDR1 MGHRA and CDR2 YSYEKL. The CDR3 is 15 amino acids. Between the trimmed V and J ends, which lost 4 bases and 8 bases, there was a span of 17 bases.

This chain links TRBV19 with TRBJ1-2; 8 nucleotides line up with TRBD1. Losses at the gene ends were 10 bases for V and 7 bases for J; bases not matched to a gene: 17. Germline V gene lookup returns CDR1 LNHDA and CDR2 SQIVND (reference sequence). This CDR3 contains 15 residues. CDR3 residues: CATLRNFRTGSGYTF. CDR3 nucleotides: TGTGCCACCTTAAGAAATTTCCGGACAGGGAGTGGCTACACCTTC.

The genes are TRBV29-1 and TRBJ2-7; TRBD2 might be the D (5 bases). This CDR3 spans 13 amino acids. Germline V CDR1 and CDR2: SQVTM, ANQGSEA. Deletions cut 7 bases from V and 6 bases from J, with 19 bases between. The CDR3 DNA is TGCAGCGGGACCCTCTTGTCTCGGGGCGAGCAGTACTTC. This encodes CSGTLLSRGEQYF.

The chain employs TRBV5-1 and TRBJ2-5; the match to TRBD1 covers 10 bases. The V gene end was trimmed by 6 bases and the J gene end by 4 bases; junction bases not matched to a gene: 12. Germline lookup yields CDR1 SGHRS and CDR2 YFSETQ. The CDR3 sequence is 16 residues long. The CDR3 bases are TGCGCCAGCATGCCGGGGGTGACAGGGGGCCGAGAGACCCAGTACTTC. Amino acid sequence: CASMPGVTGGRETQYF. The complete variable domain, with remaining parts taken from reference TRBV5-1 and TRBJ2-5, reads KAGVTQTPRYLIKTRGQQVTLSCSPISGHRSVSWYQQTPGQGLQFLFEYFSETQRNKGNFPGRFSGRQFSNSRSEMNVSTLELGDSALYLCASMPGVTGGRETQYFGPGTRLLVL.

This clone has more than one count but fewer than ten. This rearrangement joins TRBV6-1 to TRBJ2-3, with 7 bases lining up with TRBD1. The CDR3 has 16 amino acids. Germline lookup yields CDR1 MNHNS and CDR2 SASEGT. With 0 bases clipped from V and 4 bases from J, the junction kept 7 bases outside the gene matches. The CDR3 DNA is TGTGCCAGCAGTGAAGCGACAGGGTCGAGGGCAGATACGCAGTATTTT. Amino acid sequence: CASSEATGSRADTQYF.

The CDR3 DNA reads TGTGCCAGCAGTTATTCACAGAACACTGAAGCTTTCTTT. Amino acids: CASSYSQNTEAFF. The chain carries TRBV6-5 and TRBJ1-1; D unclear. This CDR3 has 13 residues. Per the germline V gene, CDR1 is MNHEY and CDR2 is SVGAGI. V was pared by 3 bases and J by 1 base, with 6 bases between.

In its sample, this clone was seen once. The V gene is TRBV7-3, the J gene TRBJ2-3, with D possibly TRBD2 on 6 matching bases. Trimming stripped 6 bases from V and 1 base from J, with 14 bases between. CDR3 length: 15 residues. Germline-derived CDR1 and CDR2 are SGHTA and FQGTGA. In DNA, the CDR3 is TGTGCCAGCAGTTTAGGTCCTAGCGGCACAGATACGCAGTATTTT. This sequence encodes CASSLGPSGTDTQYF. The variable domain in full, completed from reference TRBV7-3 and TRBJ2-3, reads GAGVSQTPSNKVTEKGKYVELRCDPISGHTALYWYRQSLGQGPEFLIYFQGTGAADDSGLPNDRFFAVRPEGSVSTLKIQRTERGDSAVYLCASSLGPSGTDTQYFGPGTRLTVL.

In its sample, this clone was seen a few times. This chain connects TRBV7-2 to TRBJ1-5, with 8 bases lining up with TRBD1. Looked up from germline, CDR1 is SGHTA and CDR2 is FQGNSA. The CDR3 covers 15 residues. V shed 5 bases and J 4 bases; nucleotides not matched to a gene: 7. The CDR3 region has the DNA TGTGCCAGCAGCCAAAATACAGGGGGGAATCAGCCCCAGCATTTT. It is translated as CASSQNTGGNQPQHF.

The chain carries TRBV2 and TRBJ1-2, with 8 bases fitting TRBD1. J was trimmed by 0 bases and V by 8 bases; bases with no gene match: 5. This CDR3 is built from 14 residues. From germline, CDR1 is SNHLY and CDR2 FYNNEI. The CDR3 DNA is TGTGCCAGCGTACAGGGGGGAGCTAACTATGGCTACACCTTC. Amino acids: CASVQGGANYGYTF.

The rearrangement joins TRBV7-3 to TRBJ1-4; D is unresolved. The germline V and J ends were trimmed by 8 bases and 0 bases, with 13 bases remaining between them. Germline CDR1 is SGHTA and CDR2 is FQGTGA. The CDR3 sequence is 15 residues long. CDR3 sequence reads: CASLSPTATNEKLFF. The CDR3, as DNA: TGTGCCAGCCTCAGTCCTACAGCAACTAATGAAAAACTGTTTTTT.

V and J are TRBV7-8 and TRBJ1-3; D is uncertain. The germline V gene encodes CDR1 SGHVS and CDR2 FQNEAQ. The CDR3 extends over 14 amino acids. V lost 6 bases to trimming and J lost 4 bases, with 13 bases between them. The CDR3 DNA reads as TGTGCCAGCAGAGCTACCACGGGGGGAAACACCATATATTTT. It encodes CASRATTGGNTIYF.

The chain has TRBV11-3 and TRBJ2-1, with D possibly being TRBD1 (6 bases). V lost 5 bases and J 6 bases, leaving 23 bases between the germline ends. Germline V gene lookup returns CDR1 SGHNT and CDR2 YENEEA. This CDR3 region has 17 residues. The CDR3 nucleotides are TGTGCCAGCAGCCCTAGATGGGGGCAGGCTCCCTTCAATGAGCAGTTCTTC. It specifies CASSPRWGQAPFNEQFF.

CDR3 sequence (DNA): TGTGCCAGCAGCTTGGGACAGCCAAATCAGCCCCAGCATTTT. Amino acid sequence: CASSLGQPNQPQHF. This chain links TRBV5-8 with TRBJ1-5, with D possibly being TRBD1 (5 bases). Germline-derived CDR1 and CDR2 are SGHTS and YDEGEE. The CDR3 is made up of 14 amino acids. V was shortened by 0 bases and J by 4 bases, with 8 bases between the two germline ends. The full variable domain, with the rest looked up from reference TRBV5-8 and TRBJ1-5, is EAGVTQSPTHLIKTRGQQATLRCSPISGHTSVYWYQQALGLGLQFLLWYDEGEERNRGNFPPRFSGRQFPNYSSELNVNALELEDSALYLCASSLGQPNQPQHFGDGTRLSIL.

The V gene is TRBV5-5, the J gene TRBJ2-5; possible D gene TRBD2, 6 bases. CDR1 and CDR2 (germline): SGHKS, YYEKEE (reference sequence). V shed 0 bases and J shed 5 bases, with 11 bases lying between them. The CDR3 consists of 14 residues. The CDR3 bases are TGTGCCAGCAGCTTGGAGGCAGGGAGGGAGACCCAGTACTTC. As protein: CASSLEAGRETQYF.

V usage is TRBV6-1 and J usage is TRBJ1-2; no clear D gene. Trimming pared 2 bases from V and 2 bases from J, leaving 9 bases between. Germline loops: CDR1 MNHNS, CDR2 SASEGT. The CDR3 consists of 14 residues. As DNA, the CDR3 is TGTGCCAGCAGTGAATCCGGAGGAAACTATGGCTACACCTTC. It encodes CASSESGGNYGYTF.

The rearrangement uses TRBV5-8 and TRBJ2-4; TRBD2 matches at 8 bases. The germline V gene has CDR1 SGHTS and CDR2 YDEGEE. Trimming at V came to 3 bases and at J to 8 bases, leaving 13 bases not matched to a gene. This CDR3 contains 16 residues. CDR3 in DNA: TGTGCCAGCAGCTACCTACCGGGAGGGCCTGTAGACATTCAGTACTTC. It specifies CASSYLPGGPVDIQYF.

CDR3 DNA: TGCGCCAGCAGCCAAGCGCCTAGCGGGAGAGGGGAGACCCAGTACTTC. Translating gives CASSQAPSGRGETQYF. The rearrangement joins TRBV4-1 to TRBJ2-5; TRBD2 agrees at 10 bases. V lost 1 base, J lost 5 bases, and 7 bases stayed unmatched. Germline V gives CDR1 MGHRA, CDR2 YSYEKL. CDR3 length equals 16 residues.

The chain employs TRBV2 and TRBJ2-5; TRBD1 matches 7 bases. The CDR3 runs to 15 residues. The germline CDR1 and CDR2 sequences are SNHLY and FYNNEI. The junction had 5 bases not matched to a gene; V was cut back by 2 bases and J by 2 bases. Here the CDR3 reads CASSEQGQSQETQYF. The DNA of the CDR3 is TGTGCCAGCAGTGAACAGGGACAGTCTCAAGAGACCCAGTACTTC.

The rearrangement uses TRBV11-2 and TRBJ2-7; 8 bases line up with TRBD1. Germline-derived CDR1 and CDR2 are SGHAT and FQNNGV. This CDR3 has 15 amino acids. V lost 5 bases to trimming and J lost 4 bases; unmatched junction nucleotides: 10. The CDR3 region is CASSLHRGARYEQYF. The CDR3 bases are TGTGCCAGCAGCCTCCACAGGGGGGCCCGGTACGAGCAGTACTTC.

The J gene is TRBJ2-5, the V gene TRBV6-5; possible D gene TRBD2, 6 bases. CDR3 length: 13 residues. Trimming cost V 8 bases and J 3 bases, with 13 bases left between them. Looked up from germline, CDR1 is MNHEY and CDR2 is SVGAGI. The DNA for the CDR3 is TGTGCCAGCCGCCGGGACTTCAAAGAGACCCAGTACTTC. Protein product: CASRRDFKETQYF.

The rearrangement joins TRBV6-2 or TRBV6-3 to TRBJ1-1; D is unclear. The CDR3 runs to 11 residues. The germline V gene has CDR1 MNHEY and CDR2 SVGEGT. Deletions cut 4 bases from V and 11 bases from J, with 11 bases between. The CDR3 loop reads CASSSVIDAFF. The CDR3 DNA is TGTGCCAGCAGTTCGGTTATCGATGCTTTCTTT.